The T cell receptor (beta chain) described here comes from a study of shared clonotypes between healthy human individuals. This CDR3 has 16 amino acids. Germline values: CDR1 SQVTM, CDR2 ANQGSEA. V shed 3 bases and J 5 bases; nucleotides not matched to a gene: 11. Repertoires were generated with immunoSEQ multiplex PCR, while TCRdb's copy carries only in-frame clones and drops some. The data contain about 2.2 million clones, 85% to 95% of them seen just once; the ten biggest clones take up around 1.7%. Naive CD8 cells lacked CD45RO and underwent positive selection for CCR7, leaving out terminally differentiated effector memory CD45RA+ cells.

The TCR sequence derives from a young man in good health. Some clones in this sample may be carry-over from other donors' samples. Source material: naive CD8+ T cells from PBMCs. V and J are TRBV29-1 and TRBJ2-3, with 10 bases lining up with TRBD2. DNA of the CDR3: TGCAGCGTTGAGAAGGTAGCGGGGGGAAATTTAGATACGCAGTATTTT. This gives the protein CSVEKVAGGNLDTQYF.